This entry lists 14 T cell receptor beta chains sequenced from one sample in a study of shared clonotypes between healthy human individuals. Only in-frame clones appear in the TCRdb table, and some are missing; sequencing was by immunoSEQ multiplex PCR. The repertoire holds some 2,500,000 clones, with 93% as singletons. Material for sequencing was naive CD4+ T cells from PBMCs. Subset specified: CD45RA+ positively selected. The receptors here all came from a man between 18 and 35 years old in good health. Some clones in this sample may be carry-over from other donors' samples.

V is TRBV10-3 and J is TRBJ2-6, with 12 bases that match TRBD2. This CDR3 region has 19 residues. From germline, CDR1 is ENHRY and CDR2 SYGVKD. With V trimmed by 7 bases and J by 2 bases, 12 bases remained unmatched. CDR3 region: CAITTGLAGRGAGANVLTF. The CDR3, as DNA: TGTGCCATCACCACAGGACTAGCGGGAAGGGGGGCTGGGGCCAACGTCCTGACTTTC.

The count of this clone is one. The CDR3 DNA reads as TGTGCCAGCAGCTCCCCCATCCAGCGGGAGCACCCAGATACGCAGTATTTT. It is translated as CASSSPIQREHPDTQYF. V usage is TRBV9 and J usage is TRBJ2-3; TRBD2 matches at 8 bases. Trimming at V came to 4 bases and at J to 4 bases, leaving 14 bases not matched to a gene. The CDR3 spans 17 residues. CDR1 is SGDLS and CDR2 is YYNGEE in the germline V gene.

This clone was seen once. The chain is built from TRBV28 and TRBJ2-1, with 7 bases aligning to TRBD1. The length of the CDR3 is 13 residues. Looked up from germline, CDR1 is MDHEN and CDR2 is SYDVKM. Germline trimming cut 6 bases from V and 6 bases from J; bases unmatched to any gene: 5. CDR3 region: CASRKPGGNEQFF. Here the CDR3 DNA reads TGTGCCAGCAGGAAGCCAGGGGGCAATGAGCAGTTCTTC.

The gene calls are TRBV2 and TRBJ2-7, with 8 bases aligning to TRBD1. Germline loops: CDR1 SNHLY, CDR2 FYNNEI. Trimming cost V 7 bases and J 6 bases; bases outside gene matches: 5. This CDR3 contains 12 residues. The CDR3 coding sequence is TGTGCCAGCACTCAGGGGGCCAGCGAGCAGTACTTC. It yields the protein CASTQGASEQYF.

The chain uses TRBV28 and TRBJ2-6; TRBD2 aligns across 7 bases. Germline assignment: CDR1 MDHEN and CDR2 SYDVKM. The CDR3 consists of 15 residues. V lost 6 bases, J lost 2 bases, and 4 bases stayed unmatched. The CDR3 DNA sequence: TGTGCCAGCAGATACCTAGCGGCTGGGGCCAACGTCCTGACTTTC. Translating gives CASRYLAAGANVLTF.

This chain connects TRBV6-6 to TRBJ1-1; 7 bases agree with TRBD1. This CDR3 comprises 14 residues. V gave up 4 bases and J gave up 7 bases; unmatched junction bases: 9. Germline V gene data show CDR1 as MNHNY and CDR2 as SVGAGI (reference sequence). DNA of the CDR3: TGTGCCAGCAGTTCTGACAGGGAAGTAGGTGAAGCTTTCTTT. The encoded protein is CASSSDREVGEAFF.

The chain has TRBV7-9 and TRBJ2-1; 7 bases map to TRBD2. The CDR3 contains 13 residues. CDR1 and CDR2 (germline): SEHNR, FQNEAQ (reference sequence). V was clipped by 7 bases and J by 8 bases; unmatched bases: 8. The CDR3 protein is CASTQVAGDEQFF. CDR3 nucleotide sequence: TGTGCCAGCACCCAGGTCGCGGGAGATGAGCAGTTCTTC.

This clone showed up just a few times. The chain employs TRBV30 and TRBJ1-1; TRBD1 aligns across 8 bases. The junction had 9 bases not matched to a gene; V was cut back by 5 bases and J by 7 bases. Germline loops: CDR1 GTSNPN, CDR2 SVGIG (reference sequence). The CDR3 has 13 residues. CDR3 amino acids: CAWSTGGPIEAFF. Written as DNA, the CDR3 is TGTGCCTGGTCCACAGGGGGACCGATTGAAGCTTTCTTT.

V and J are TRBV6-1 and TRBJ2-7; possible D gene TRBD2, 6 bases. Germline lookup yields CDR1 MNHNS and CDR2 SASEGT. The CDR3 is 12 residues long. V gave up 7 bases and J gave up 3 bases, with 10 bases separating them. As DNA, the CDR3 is TGTGCCAGCACCGCGCGGGGCTACGAGCAGTACTTC. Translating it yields CASTARGYEQYF.

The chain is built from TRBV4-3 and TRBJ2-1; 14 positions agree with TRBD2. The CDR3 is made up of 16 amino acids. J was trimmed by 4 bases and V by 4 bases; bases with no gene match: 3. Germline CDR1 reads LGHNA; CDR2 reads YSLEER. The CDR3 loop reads CASSLRLAGGYNEQFF. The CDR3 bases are TGCGCCAGCAGCCTAAGACTAGCGGGAGGGTACAATGAGCAGTTCTTC.

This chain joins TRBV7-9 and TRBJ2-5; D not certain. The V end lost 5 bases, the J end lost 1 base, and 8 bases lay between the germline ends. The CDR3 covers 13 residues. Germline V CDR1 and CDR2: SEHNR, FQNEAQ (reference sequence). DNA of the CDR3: TGTGCCAGCAGCCGTTCGTCCCAAGAGACCCAGTACTTC. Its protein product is CASSRSSQETQYF.

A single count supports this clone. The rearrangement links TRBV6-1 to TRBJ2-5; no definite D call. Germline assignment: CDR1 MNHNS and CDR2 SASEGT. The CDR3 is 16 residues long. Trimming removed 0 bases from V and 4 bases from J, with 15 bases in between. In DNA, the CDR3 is TGTGCCAGCAGTGAAGCTCTGACCGTGAGTACAGAGACCCAGTACTTC. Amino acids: CASSEALTVSTETQYF.

The CDR3 bases are TGTGCCAGCAGCATACAGCGTACCCAGTACTTC. Protein: CASSIQRTQYF. The chain uses TRBV7-2 and TRBJ2-5; D unresolved. Germline CDR1 is SGHTA and CDR2 is FQGNSA. The CDR3 loop spans 11 amino acids. Trimming left V 5 bases short and J 8 bases short, with 9 bases between.

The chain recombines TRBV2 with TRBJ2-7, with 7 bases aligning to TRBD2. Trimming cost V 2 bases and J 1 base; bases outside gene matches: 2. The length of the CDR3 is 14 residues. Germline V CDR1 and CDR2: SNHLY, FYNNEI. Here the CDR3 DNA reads TGTGCCAGCAGTGAAAGGGAGGGATCCTACGAGCAGTACTTC. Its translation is CASSEREGSYEQYF.